This T cell receptor (beta chain) appears in the sequencing data of a study of T-cell memory formation after mild COVID-19. TCRdb reprocessed the 5' RACE reads with MiXCR, giving one entry per CDR3 protein. The top ten clones hold 8.8% of a sample with about 430,000 distinct CDR3 sequences, 20% to 25% of them seen once. Study conclusions and caveats: Mainly in CM and EM were contracting CD4+ clones; CD8+ were in EMRA.

The CDR3 is 19 residues long. V lost 5 bases, J lost 0 bases, and 12 bases stayed unmatched. A remark on this clonotype: The antigen remains unidentified.

V and J are TRBV12-3 or TRBV12-4 and TRBJ2-6, with 8 bases lining up with TRBD1. The TCR comes from an adult woman who had mild COVID-19 (a few samples of this study predate the infection). Cell type and time point are not known. What was sequenced was PBMCs or a T cell subset sorted from them (not recorded which). The DNA of the CDR3 is TGTGCCAGCAGTCCGCCTCGGACAGGGATATACTCTGGGGCCAACGTCCTGACTTTC. This gives the protein CASSPPRTGIYSGANVLTF.